The source of this T cell receptor (beta chain) is a study of blood T cell repertoires in COVID-19. The V gene's germline CDR1 is SGDLS and CDR2 YYNGEE. The ends were cut back, 3 bases at V and 5 bases at J, with 14 bases in the middle. CDR3 length equals 15 residues. In this sample, this clone turned up once. Generated by immunoSEQ multiplex PCR, the TCRdb table keeps only in-frame clones and is missing some. This repertoire shows about 70,000 clones, over 85% found once; its top ten account for about a tenth. This TCR was sampled from a human donor in a cohort sampled during active COVID-19. The sample taken for sequencing was peripheral blood. The V and J genes are TRBV9 and TRBJ2-2; TRBD2 might be the D (6 bases). In DNA form, the CDR3 reads TGTGCCAGCAGCGCCCGGGACTTCCCAACCGGGGAGCTGTTTTTT. Residues: CASSARDFPTGELFF.